The sequence of this T cell receptor (beta chain) was determined in a study of early stage breast cancer tumors. In the study overall: Of some 17 invasive breast tumors, about a dozen were hormone receptor-positive, HER2-negative.

This clone was recorded once. Its antigen is unidentified. CDR3 length: 13 residues. The germline V gene has CDR1 MNHEY and CDR2 SVGAGI. Between the trimmed V and J ends, which lost 5 bases and 9 bases, there was a span of 17 bases. Study-wide points: Commonly generated sequences made up most enriched TCRB sequences shared between patients. Compared with adjacent normal breast tissue, tumors showed around 2.7-fold greater T cell density and higher clonality. Bulk DNA sequencing of unsorted cells missed chain pairing and markers.

The data were produced by immunoSEQ multiplex PCR, yet TCRdb's version contains in-frame clones alone and is incomplete. This table holds around 50,000 clones, 83% found once. This TCR was recovered from a person aged 45 to 59 with breast cancer. The chain carries TRBV6-5 and TRBJ2-7; no reliable D call. Sequencing used blood. CDR3 sequence (DNA): TGTGCCAGCAGTATATCCGTGTCGACGGGGCAGTACTTC. Protein: CASSISVSTGQYF.